This T cell receptor beta chain comes out of a study of blood T cells in healthy people across ages. Findings of the study overall: Estimates based on one million T cells were treated as lower bounds. More naive CD4+ cells and higher diversity marked long-lived donors relative to aged donors.

A second PCR of about 7 to 12 cycles used a sample-barcoded 5' primer and a J-beta primer mix. The study obtained at least 3 million CDR3-containing paired-end reads from every sample. Each CDR3 protein is one row after TCRdb ran MiXCR on the 5' RACE reads. In the table there are hundreds of thousands of distinct CDR3 sequences, roughly 32% of which are singletons. Per sample, a minimum of 6.5 million PBMCs were isolated. As to this clonotype: Its antigen is unidentified.

Germline assignment: CDR1 MNHEY and CDR2 SMNVEV (reference sequence). Losses at the gene ends were 10 bases for V and 0 bases for J; bases not matched to a gene: 5. This CDR3 comprises 13 residues. Sequencing was done on a sample of blood. The clonotype comes from a woman older than 75 in good health. The chain joins TRBV27 to TRBJ1-1; 7 bases agree with TRBD1. This chain's CDR3 is CATQGGVNTEAFF. CDR3 bases: TGTGCCACCCAGGGGGGCGTGAACACTGAAGCTTTCTTT.